This entry lists 2 T cell receptor beta chains sequenced from one sample in a study of blood T cells in healthy people across ages. Next came a second PCR, run for roughly 7 to 12 cycles, which used a sample-barcoded 5' primer along with a J-beta primer mix. TCRdb re-called the 5' RACE reads through MiXCR, storing one row per CDR3 protein. Of some 800,000 distinct CDR3 sequences listed, roughly 25% were seen once; the top ten hold approximately 4%. These data were also reused for a study on T cells of mothers and their children.

The sample was blood. The receptors here all came from a boy between 10 and 17 years old in good health.

The CDR3 here is CSPTRSYEQYF. CDR3 sequence (DNA): TGCAGTCCAACAAGGTCCTACGAGCAGTACTTC. This chain links TRBV20-1 with TRBJ2-7; D is unresolved. CDR1 is DFQATT, CDR2 SNEGSKA, per germline (reference sequence). V was cut by 8 bases and J by 1 base, with 9 bases left in between. This CDR3 comprises 11 residues.

This clonotype was seen a few times. The gene calls are TRBV6-1 and TRBJ2-1; 7 bases match TRBD1. The germline V gene has CDR1 MNHNS and CDR2 SASEGT. The V gene end was trimmed by 8 bases and the J gene end by 8 bases; junction bases not matched to a gene: 3. CDR3 length: 11 residues. The CDR3 loop is CASEQGYEQFF. DNA of the CDR3: TGTGCCAGCGAACAGGGGTATGAGCAGTTCTTC.